Described below is a single T cell receptor beta chain sequence and its context. As yet, its antigen is unknown. The record originates from a study of CD8 T cells in Susac syndrome. Study-wide results and limits: The authors acknowledged that their TCR sequencing and HLA analysis involved a relatively small number of individuals.

The controls were healthy donors who were matched for age and sex. The TEMRA cells underwent FACS enrichment, while the CD8+ and CD4+ T cells underwent negative isolation. Random hexamers primed reverse transcription of about 0.5 to 1 ug RNA. Across 54 Vbeta and 13 Jbeta, immunoSEQ multiplex PCR amplified TCR beta CDR3. TCRdb redid the calling of the immunoSEQ multiplex PCR reads with MiXCR, one entry per CDR3 protein. The repertoire includes some 120,000 distinct CDR3 sequences, around 90% of them detected once, and about 0.11% sits in the top ten. The clonotype comes from a human donor in good health. The sequenced sample consisted of CD8+ T cells from PBMCs.

The CDR3 sequence is CASSSTQGAGPQHF. CDR3 DNA sequence: TGTGCCAGCAGCTCTACACAGGGCGCGGGGCCCCAGCATTTT. The V and J genes are TRBV7-8 and TRBJ1-5; D is perhaps TRBD1 (6 bases). The CDR3 runs 14 residues. The V end lost 4 bases, the J end lost 9 bases, and 16 bases lay between the germline ends. In germline, CDR1 is SGHVS, CDR2 FQNEAQ.